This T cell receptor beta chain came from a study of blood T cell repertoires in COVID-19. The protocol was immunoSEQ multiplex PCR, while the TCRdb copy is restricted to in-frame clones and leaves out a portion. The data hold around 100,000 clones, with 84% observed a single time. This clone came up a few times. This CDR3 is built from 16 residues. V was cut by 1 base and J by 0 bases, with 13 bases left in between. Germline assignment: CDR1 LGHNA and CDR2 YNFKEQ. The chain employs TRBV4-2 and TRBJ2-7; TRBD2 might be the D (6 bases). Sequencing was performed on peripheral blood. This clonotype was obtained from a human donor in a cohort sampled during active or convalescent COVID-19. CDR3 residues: CASSQAIGTVSYEQYF. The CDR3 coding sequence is TGTGCCAGCAGCCAAGCTATAGGGACTGTCTCCTACGAGCAGTACTTC.